The clone carrying this TCR beta chain was found once. The sample comes from a study of identical twins. Trimming stripped 2 bases from V and 5 bases from J, with 13 bases between. Germline-derived CDR1 and CDR2 are MNHEY and SMNVEV (reference sequence). The CDR3 extends over 14 amino acids. Each CDR3 protein gets one entry after TCRdb re-called the 5' RACE reads with MiXCR. The repertoire holds around 530,000 distinct CDR3 sequences, with approximately 16% as singletons. This sample was shared with a second study, whose subject was yellow fever vaccine responses in identical twins.

The sequenced sample was CD4+ T cells sorted from blood. The receptor comes from a woman between 18 and 29 years old in good health. The genes are TRBV27 and TRBJ2-7; possibly TRBD1 for D (6 bases). Here the CDR3 reads CASSLDRLRNEQYF. The CDR3 DNA reads as TGTGCCAGCAGTTTAGACAGGCTTAGGAACGAGCAGTACTTC.